Below are 30 T cell receptor beta chains sequenced from a single sample in a study of blood T cell repertoires in COVID-19. Using immunoSEQ multiplex PCR, the repertoire was profiled, and TCRdb retains in-frame clones only, with some absent. There are 25,000 to 35,000 clones in the sample; 65% to 70% occur only once, and about 15% lies in the top ten. Sequenced: peripheral blood. These receptors originate from a human donor in a cohort sampled during active COVID-19.

The chain joins TRBV3-1 (or the pseudogene TRBV3-2) to TRBJ2-2, with 8 bases that match TRBD2. Looked up from germline, CDR1 is LGHDT and CDR2 is YNNKEL (reference sequence). The junction had 5 bases not matched to a gene; V was cut back by 1 base and J by 4 bases. The CDR3 runs 16 residues. CDR3 coding DNA: TGTGCCAGCAGCCAAGCATCCGGGACTAGCACCGGGGAGCTGTTTTTT. This codes for CASSQASGTSTGELFF.

The chain uses TRBV7-2 and TRBJ2-5; the D gene is possibly TRBD1 (5 bases). This CDR3 spans 13 amino acids. V gave up 5 bases and J gave up 3 bases, with 10 bases separating them. In germline, CDR1 is SGHTA, CDR2 FQGNSA. CDR3 coding DNA: TGTGCCAGCAGCGGAGACAGAAAAGAGACCCAGTACTTC. It codes for CASSGDRKETQYF.

The sample holds many counts of this clone. The CDR3 region has the DNA TGTGCCAGCAGGCGGGGGGTGGCTGGGGCCAACGTCCTGACTTTC. Amino acid sequence: CASRRGVAGANVLTF. The V call is TRBV6-5, the J call TRBJ2-6, with 8 bases aligning to TRBD2. The CDR3 has 15 residues. J lost 2 bases, V lost 6 bases, and 3 bases had no gene match. The germline V gene has CDR1 MNHEY and CDR2 SVGAGI.

The chain employs TRBV6-5 and TRBJ2-1; 7 bases fit TRBD2. From germline, CDR1 is MNHEY and CDR2 SVGAGI. This CDR3 is 16 amino acids long. With V trimmed by 6 bases and J by 2 bases, 10 bases remained unmatched. The CDR3 reads CASSYTGLSTYNEQFF. DNA of the CDR3: TGTGCCAGCAGCTACACGGGACTATCTACCTACAATGAGCAGTTCTTC.

This clone was picked up one time. The chain recombines TRBV29-1 with TRBJ1-2; TRBD1 aligns across 7 bases. The J segment lost 1 base and the V segment lost 6 bases, leaving 8 bases of the junction unmatched. The CDR3 extends over 14 amino acids. Germline CDR1 reads SQVTM; CDR2 reads ANQGSEA. The CDR3 loop reads CSVPRDSDNYGYTF. In DNA, the CDR3 is TGCAGCGTCCCTAGGGACAGCGATAACTATGGCTACACCTTC.

There are a few counts of this clone. The chain is built from TRBV5-1 and TRBJ1-1; a possible D gene is TRBD1 (6 bases). This CDR3 region has 13 residues. V lost 2 bases, J lost 3 bases, and 8 bases lay in between. The germline gives CDR1 SGHRS, CDR2 YFSETQ. In DNA form, the CDR3 reads TGCGCCAGCAGCTTTGAGGGGGACACTGAAGCTTTCTTT. Encoded protein: CASSFEGDTEAFF.

V is TRBV6-5 and J is TRBJ2-5; unclear D gene. CDR3 length equals 14 residues. CDR1 is MNHEY and CDR2 is SVGAGI in the germline V gene. The V and J ends lost 0 bases and 2 bases respectively, with 7 bases between them. CDR3 coding DNA: TGTGCCAGCAGTTACTCGAGAGAACAAGAGACCCAGTACTTC. This encodes CASSYSREQETQYF.

This chain connects TRBV29-1 to TRBJ2-1, with 10 bases fitting TRBD2. J lost 10 bases, V lost 1 base, and 4 bases had no gene match. The CDR3 covers 13 residues. Germline V gene data show CDR1 as SQVTM and CDR2 as ANQGSEA. CDR3 protein: CSVEVAGGLEQFF. In DNA form, the CDR3 reads TGCAGCGTTGAAGTAGCGGGGGGACTGGAGCAGTTCTTC.

The chain employs TRBV19 and TRBJ1-2; TRBD1 is a possible D gene (5 bases). Germline lookup yields CDR1 LNHDA and CDR2 SQIVND (reference sequence). Trimming removed 5 bases from V and 2 bases from J, with 9 bases in between. The CDR3 loop spans 13 amino acids. Here the CDR3 reads CASSSTDNYGYTF. CDR3 in DNA: TGTGCCAGTAGTTCGACAGACAACTATGGCTACACCTTC.

V usage is TRBV19 and J usage is TRBJ2-3, with D possibly being TRBD2 (6 bases). The CDR3 runs 16 residues. Per germline, CDR1 LNHDA and CDR2 SQIVND (reference sequence). V lost 5 bases, J lost 1 base, and 16 bases lay in between. In nucleotides, the CDR3 is TGTGCCAGTAGTGTCCCCCCGGGAGAGGGCACAGATACGCAGTATTTT. This translates into CASSVPPGEGTDTQYF.

The V and J genes are TRBV27 and TRBJ1-6; TRBD1 aligns across 11 bases. J lost 9 bases, V lost 1 base, and 5 bases had no gene match. The CDR3 is made up of 16 amino acids. The V gene's germline CDR1 is MNHEY and CDR2 SMNVEV (reference sequence). This chain's CDR3 is CASSLLTGTGGSPLHF. The CDR3 DNA sequence: TGTGCCAGCAGTTTATTAACCGGGACAGGGGGTTCACCCCTCCACTTT.

The chain recombines TRBV29-1 with TRBJ2-5; 11 bases agree with TRBD2. The CDR3 contains 13 residues. V lost 6 bases and J lost 3; bases outside the gene matches: 3. CDR1 is SQVTM, CDR2 ANQGSEA, per germline. CDR3 DNA sequence: TGCAGCGTGGGGACTAGCGGTAAAGAGACCCAGTACTTC. This encodes CSVGTSGKETQYF. Full variable domain (rest looked up from reference TRBV29-1 and TRBJ2-5): SAVISQKPSRDICQRGTSLTIQCQVDSQVTMMFWYRQQPGQSLTLIATANQGSEATYESGFVIDKFPISRPNLTFSTLTVSNMSPEDSSIYLCSVGTSGKETQYFGPGTRLLVL.

This chain uses TRBV5-4 with TRBJ2-7; D might be TRBD1 (5 bases). Per germline, CDR1 SGHNT and CDR2 YYREEE (reference sequence). Trimming left V 2 bases short and J 0 bases short, with 12 bases between. This CDR3 spans 15 amino acids. The CDR3 protein is CASSFTGQNSYEQYF. In DNA, the CDR3 is TGTGCCAGCAGCTTTACCGGACAAAACTCCTACGAGCAGTACTTC.

The V and J genes are TRBV7-2 and TRBJ2-7, with 10 bases identical to TRBD1. This CDR3 has 16 amino acids. Trimming cost V 0 bases and J 5 bases; bases outside gene matches: 7. The V gene's germline CDR1 is SGHTA and CDR2 FQGNSA. The CDR3 reads CASSLAWGTGDNEQYF. In DNA form, the CDR3 reads TGTGCCAGCAGCTTAGCGTGGGGGACAGGGGATAACGAGCAGTACTTC.

This clone appeared a few times. The chain has TRBV2 and TRBJ2-7, with 7 bases matching TRBD1. The V segment lost 3 bases and the J segment 7 bases; nucleotides outside the gene matches: 12. Germline values: CDR1 SNHLY, CDR2 FYNNEI. The CDR3 length is 15 residues. CDR3 region: CASSDRTGGIWEQYF. CDR3 DNA sequence: TGTGCCAGCAGTGACAGGACAGGAGGCATCTGGGAGCAGTACTTC.

In nucleotides, the CDR3 is TGTGCCTGGGGACAGGGGCGGACTGAAGCTTTCTTT. It codes for CAWGQGRTEAFF. The chain couples TRBV30 to TRBJ1-1, with 9 nucleotides matching TRBD1. The germline V gene has CDR1 GTSNPN and CDR2 SVGIG (reference sequence). This CDR3 has 12 amino acids. V was clipped by 5 bases and J by 5 bases; unmatched bases: 3.

This chain connects TRBV5-8 to TRBJ2-5, with 10 bases fitting TRBD2. The CDR3 length is 16 residues. The germline gives CDR1 SGHTS, CDR2 YDEGEE. The V gene end was trimmed by 0 bases and the J gene end by 3 bases; junction bases not matched to a gene: 5. Written as DNA, the CDR3 is TGTGCCAGCAGCTTGGGGACTAGCGGAGAAAAAGAGACCCAGTACTTC. Encoded protein: CASSLGTSGEKETQYF.

V gene TRBV27 combines with J gene TRBJ2-7; no reliable D call. Germline V gene data show CDR1 as MNHEY and CDR2 as SMNVEV (reference sequence). This CDR3 comprises 16 residues. Trimming removed 5 bases from V and 2 bases from J, with 19 bases in between. This chain's CDR3 is CASSHRKPSRPYEQYF. CDR3 nucleotides: TGTGCCAGCAGTCACCGCAAACCAAGCCGCCCCTACGAGCAGTACTTC.

The rearrangement uses TRBV10-3 and TRBJ2-3; 7 bases are shared with TRBD2. Germline lookup yields CDR1 ENHRY and CDR2 SYGVKD. After removal of 3 bases from V and 2 bases from J, the junction contained 5 bases not matched to a gene. CDR3 length: 15 amino acids. The CDR3 bases are TGTGCCATCAGTGATCGAGCGGGGACCACAGATACGCAGTATTTT. As protein: CAISDRAGTTDTQYF.

The V gene is TRBV4-3, the J gene TRBJ1-6; D gene unclear. Germline-derived CDR1 and CDR2 are LGHNA and YSLEER. Trimming left V 2 bases short and J 0 bases short, with 8 bases between. This CDR3 is built from 16 residues. The CDR3 coding sequence is TGCGCCAGCAGCCAATCCCGGGGCTCCTATAATTCACCCCTCCACTTT. This translates into CASSQSRGSYNSPLHF.

The gene calls are TRBV28 and TRBJ1-2, with 8 nucleotides matching TRBD1. In germline, CDR1 is MDHEN, CDR2 SYDVKM. V gave up 2 bases and J gave up 6 bases; unmatched junction bases: 11. The CDR3 totals 16 residues. The CDR3 protein is CASSLRGAGGHHGYTF. CDR3 bases: TGTGCCAGCAGTTTACGGGGGGCAGGGGGCCACCATGGCTACACCTTC.

This clone was counted a single time. The V and J genes are TRBV28 and TRBJ1-2, with 8 nucleotides matching TRBD1. The CDR3 loop spans 12 amino acids. CDR1 is MDHEN, CDR2 SYDVKM, per germline. After removal of 6 bases from V and 6 bases from J, the junction contained 3 bases not matched to a gene. CDR3 nucleotides: TGTGCCAGCAGCTCGGACAGGGATGGCTACACCTTC. Translation: CASSSDRDGYTF.

This clone was counted ten times or more. The rearrangement links TRBV11-2 to TRBJ2-7; D call uncertain. The CDR3 runs to 14 residues. V was clipped by 5 bases and J by 6 bases, with 17 bases between them. Germline V gene lookup returns CDR1 SGHAT and CDR2 FQNNGV. CDR3 sequence: CASSNRRFGREQYF. In DNA, the CDR3 is TGTGCCAGCAGCAACCGCCGATTTGGGCGCGAGCAGTACTTC. Variable domain in full (rest from reference TRBV11-2 and TRBJ2-7): EAGVAQSPRYKIIEKRQSVAFWCNPISGHATLYWYQQILGQGPKLLIQFQNNGVVDDSQLPKDRFSAERLKGVDSTLKIQPAKLEDSAVYLCASSNRRFGREQYFGPGTRLTVT.

V and J are TRBV3-1 (or the pseudogene TRBV3-2) and TRBJ2-7; a weak D match, TRBD1 (5 bases). The V end was cut by 2 bases, the J end by 4 bases, with 9 bases between. Germline CDR1 and CDR2: LGHDT and YNNKEL (reference sequence). CDR3 length: 13 amino acids. Here the CDR3 DNA reads TGTGCCAGCAGCCAACTGGGGCTATACGAGCAGTACTTC. Its translation is CASSQLGLYEQYF.

The gene calls are TRBV30 and TRBJ2-5; TRBD1 matches 8 bases. This CDR3 comprises 15 residues. V shed 1 base and J 4 bases; nucleotides not matched to a gene: 8. Per the germline V gene, CDR1 is GTSNPN and CDR2 is SVGIG (reference sequence). CDR3 sequence (DNA): TGTGCCTGGAGTGCTACTAAGACAGGGGTAGAGACCCAGTACTTC. Translating it yields CAWSATKTGVETQYF.

The CDR3 loop is CASSPLQGENYGYTF. The DNA of the CDR3 is TGTGCCAGCAGTCCCTTACAGGGGGAAAACTATGGCTACACCTTC. The rearrangement uses TRBV6-2 or TRBV6-3 and TRBJ1-2, with 8 positions matching TRBD1. CDR3 length: 15 residues. Trimming took 5 bases from V and 2 from J; bases not matched to a gene: 7. CDR1 MNHEY and CDR2 SVGEGT come from the germline V gene.

The V gene is TRBV24-1, the J gene TRBJ2-2; a weak D match, TRBD1 (5 bases). The CDR3 length is 13 residues. Germline loops: CDR1 KGHDR, CDR2 SFDVKD. V lost 9 bases to trimming and J lost 4 bases, with 11 bases between them. CDR3 loop: CATSGWATGELFF. The CDR3, as DNA: TGTGCCACCTCAGGGTGGGCCACCGGGGAGCTGTTTTTT.

J is TRBJ2-5 and V is TRBV3-1 (or the pseudogene TRBV3-2); 9 bases line up with TRBD2. The CDR3 consists of 17 residues. The V gene's germline CDR1 is LGHDT and CDR2 YNNKEL (reference sequence). V dropped 7 bases and J dropped 7; count of bases not matched to a gene: 19. CDR3 sequence (DNA): TGTGCCAGCAAACTGGGGACTAGCCAGATAAGAGTGGGGACCCAGTACTTC. Protein: CASKLGTSQIRVGTQYF.

This clone was seen more than once but under ten times. The rearrangement joins TRBV5-4 to TRBJ2-1; 11 nucleotides align to TRBD2. J was trimmed by 6 bases and V by 0 bases; bases with no gene match: 2. The CDR3 sequence is 15 residues long. From germline, CDR1 is SGHNT and CDR2 YYREEE (reference sequence). The CDR3 sequence is CASSLGLAGGNEQFF. The CDR3 region has the DNA TGTGCCAGCAGCTTGGGCCTAGCGGGGGGCAATGAGCAGTTCTTC.

The chain links TRBV6-5 to TRBJ1-6, with 9 bases matching TRBD1. CDR1 and CDR2 (germline): MNHEY, SVGAGI. Germline trimming cut 6 bases from V and 9 bases from J; bases unmatched to any gene: 6. The CDR3 is 14 amino acids. CDR3 amino acids: CASSTGTGTSPLHF. CDR3 bases: TGTGCCAGCAGCACCGGGACAGGGACTTCACCCCTCCACTTT.